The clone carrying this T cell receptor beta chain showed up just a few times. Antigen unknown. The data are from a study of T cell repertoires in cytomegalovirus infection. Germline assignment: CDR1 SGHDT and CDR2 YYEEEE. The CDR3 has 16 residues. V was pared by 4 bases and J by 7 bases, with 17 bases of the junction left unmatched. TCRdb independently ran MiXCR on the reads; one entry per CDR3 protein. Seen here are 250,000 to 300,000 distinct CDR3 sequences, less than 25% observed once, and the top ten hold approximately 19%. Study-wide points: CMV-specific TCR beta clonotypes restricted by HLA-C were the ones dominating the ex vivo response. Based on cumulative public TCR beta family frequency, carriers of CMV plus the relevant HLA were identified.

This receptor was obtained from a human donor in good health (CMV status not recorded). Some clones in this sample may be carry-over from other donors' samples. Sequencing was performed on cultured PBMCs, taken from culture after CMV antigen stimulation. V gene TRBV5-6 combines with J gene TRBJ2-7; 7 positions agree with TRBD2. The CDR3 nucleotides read TGTGCCAGCAGCAGAATCGGGACTACCCTCGAGGGTGAGCAGTACTTC. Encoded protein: CASSRIGTTLEGEQYF.